What follows are 28 T cell receptor beta chains derived from one specimen sequenced in a study of blood T cell repertoires in COVID-19. The data were produced by immunoSEQ multiplex PCR, yet TCRdb's version contains in-frame clones alone and is incomplete. The sample comprises roughly 110,000 clones, roughly 90% of which are singletons, and about 20% rests with the top ten. Sequenced sample: peripheral blood. Receptors originate from a human donor with acute or convalescent COVID-19. The donor label of this sample is uncertain.

The V and J genes are TRBV7-8 and TRBJ2-3, with unresolved D. The V and J ends lost 5 bases and 1 base respectively, with 16 bases between them. The CDR3 has 16 residues. CDR1 SGHVS and CDR2 FQNEAQ come from the germline V gene. The CDR3 nucleotides read TGTGCCAGCAGCCCGGCTCGGAGTTCTCGCACAGATACGCAGTATTTT. Encoded protein: CASSPARSSRTDTQYF. Based on the CDR3 plus reference TRBV7-8 and TRBJ2-3, the full variable domain is GAGVSQSPRYKVAKRGQDVALRCDPISGHVSLFWYQQALGQGPEFLTYFQNEAQLDKSGLPSDRFFAERPEGSVSTLKIQRTQQEDSAVYLCASSPARSSRTDTQYFGPGTRLTVL.

This chain connects TRBV10-3 to TRBJ1-6, with a possible D match to TRBD1 (6 bases). This CDR3 is 15 amino acids long. Germline lookup yields CDR1 ENHRY and CDR2 SYGVKD. Trimming took 6 bases from V and 7 from J, leaving 16 bases between them. The CDR3 is CAIRDSELLNSPLHF. The DNA of the CDR3 is TGTGCCATCAGGGACAGTGAATTATTGAATTCACCCCTCCACTTT.

V is TRBV7-2 and J is TRBJ1-1; D remains ambiguous. The CDR3 is 13 amino acids. V was trimmed by 0 bases and J by 2 bases, leaving 4 bases between them. Germline V gives CDR1 SGHTA, CDR2 FQGNSA. CDR3 in DNA: TGTGCCAGCAGCTTAGCCTTCAACACTGAAGCTTTCTTT. It translates to CASSLAFNTEAFF.

This chain joins TRBV19 and TRBJ2-7; 14 positions agree with TRBD2. The V gene's germline CDR1 is LNHDA and CDR2 SQIVND (reference sequence). CDR3 size: 14 residues. J was trimmed by 3 bases and V by 7 bases; bases with no gene match: 2. The CDR3 nucleotides read TGTGCCAGTACCGGGACTAGCGGGAGCTACGAGCAGTACTTC. It yields the protein CASTGTSGSYEQYF.

V is TRBV19 and J is TRBJ1-6; TRBD1 is a possible D gene (5 bases). CDR3 length equals 15 residues. Germline assignment: CDR1 LNHDA and CDR2 SQIVND (reference sequence). V dropped 3 bases and J dropped 10 bases, with 16 bases sitting between them. The CDR3 sequence is CASSMLMGLGSPLHF. DNA of the CDR3: TGTGCCAGTAGTATGTTGATGGGGCTCGGCTCACCCCTCCACTTT.

The chain couples TRBV19 to TRBJ2-2, with 8 bases fitting TRBD1. This CDR3 has 15 amino acids. Germline CDR1 reads LNHDA; CDR2 reads SQIVND (reference sequence). The V segment lost 6 bases and the J segment 1 base; nucleotides outside the gene matches: 4. The CDR3 bases are TGTGCCAGTAGATCCGGGACAGGGAACACCGGGGAGCTGTTTTTT. This codes for CASRSGTGNTGELFF.

The V call is TRBV30, the J call TRBJ1-2; 8 bases agree with TRBD1. The CDR3 is made up of 12 amino acids. J was trimmed by 4 bases and V by 7 bases; bases with no gene match: 5. From germline, CDR1 is GTSNPN and CDR2 SVGIG (reference sequence). The CDR3 sequence: CAFGQGTYGYTF. As DNA, the CDR3 is TGTGCCTTCGGACAGGGTACCTATGGCTACACCTTC.

This clone was detected a few times. The V gene is TRBV19, the J gene TRBJ2-7; 7 nucleotides agree with TRBD2. With V trimmed by 9 bases and J by 3 bases, 14 bases remained unmatched. The CDR3 extends over 15 amino acids. Germline V lookup: CDR1 LNHDA, CDR2 SQIVND (reference sequence). CDR3 sequence: CASSASGVRIYEQYF. The CDR3 DNA sequence: TGTGCCAGCTCGGCTAGCGGAGTACGTATCTACGAGCAGTACTTC.

V and J are TRBV2 and TRBJ1-6, with unresolved D. This CDR3 comprises 14 residues. CDR1 SNHLY and CDR2 FYNNEI come from the germline V gene. Trimming removed 2 bases from V and 9 bases from J, with 11 bases in between. Here the CDR3 reads CASSEMRNGSPLHF. The CDR3, as DNA: TGTGCCAGCAGTGAAATGCGGAATGGTTCACCCCTCCACTTT.

V is TRBV4-1 and J is TRBJ1-3, with a possible D match to TRBD1 (6 bases). Germline CDR1 and CDR2: MGHRA and YSYEKL. The CDR3 is 15 residues long. Trimming removed 6 bases at V and 0 bases at J, with 12 bases between. The CDR3 is CASSQGYISGNTIYF. CDR3 nucleotide sequence: TGCGCCAGCAGTCAGGGGTACATCTCTGGAAACACCATATATTTT.

The chain joins TRBV5-8 to TRBJ2-3; no firm D call. Trimming left V 1 base short and J 2 bases short, with 14 bases between. The germline V gene encodes CDR1 SGHTS and CDR2 YDEGEE. The CDR3 has 16 residues. The CDR3 region is CASSLSPGSITDTQYF. CDR3 bases: TGTGCCAGCAGCTTGTCCCCGGGTTCTATCACAGATACGCAGTATTTT.

The rearrangement uses TRBV27 and TRBJ2-3, with 7 bases fitting TRBD2. V trimming: 3 bases; J trimming: 3 bases; junction bases outside the gene matches: 6. This CDR3 comprises 15 residues. From germline, CDR1 is MNHEY and CDR2 SMNVEV (reference sequence). CDR3 amino acids: CASSLFQGGTDTQYF. The CDR3 DNA sequence: TGTGCCAGCAGTTTGTTCCAGGGAGGGACAGATACGCAGTATTTT.

This chain uses TRBV6-2 or TRBV6-3 with TRBJ1-1; perhaps TRBD1 as D (6 bases). CDR1 and CDR2 (germline): MNHEY, SVGEGT. V lost 1 base and J 1 base, leaving 10 bases between the germline ends. CDR3 size: 15 residues. The CDR3 region is CASSYLLTGNTEAFF. Here the CDR3 DNA reads TGTGCCAGCAGTTACTTATTGACAGGGAACACTGAAGCTTTCTTT.

This chain links TRBV2 with TRBJ2-2; 10 bases line up with TRBD1. The CDR3 is made up of 13 amino acids. Trimming removed 4 bases from V and 8 bases from J; junction bases left unmatched: 1. Germline lookup yields CDR1 SNHLY and CDR2 FYNNEI. The CDR3 sequence: CASSGTGGGELFF. In nucleotides, the CDR3 is TGTGCCAGCAGTGGGACAGGGGGTGGGGAGCTGTTTTTT.

For the CDR3, the DNA is TGTGCCAGCAGCCAAGAGAGGGGGCTAGGTCAGCCCCAGCATTTT. Its translation: CASSQERGLGQPQHF. This chain links TRBV3-1 (or the pseudogene TRBV3-2) with TRBJ1-5, with 7 bases lining up with TRBD1. From germline, CDR1 is LGHDT and CDR2 YNNKEL (reference sequence). The length of the CDR3 is 15 residues. The V segment lost 0 bases and the J segment 6 bases; nucleotides outside the gene matches: 5.

V and J are TRBV28 and TRBJ1-2; D gene ambiguous. Germline-derived CDR1 and CDR2 are MDHEN and SYDVKM. The V end lost 4 bases, the J end lost 3 bases, and 3 bases lay between the germline ends. The CDR3 loop spans 11 amino acids. The CDR3 is CASSSDYGYTF. The CDR3 nucleotides are TGTGCCAGCAGTTCCGACTATGGCTACACCTTC.

The genes are TRBV11-2 and TRBJ2-1; D uncertain. The CDR3 runs to 14 residues. Germline V gives CDR1 SGHAT, CDR2 FQNNGV. V dropped 2 bases and J dropped 3 bases, with 8 bases sitting between them. For the CDR3, the DNA is TGTGCCAGCAGCTTATTGCGGAGCTACAATGAGCAGTTCTTC. Translating it yields CASSLLRSYNEQFF.

This chain connects TRBV5-1 to TRBJ2-2, with D tentatively TRBD2 (6 bases). Trimming pared 2 bases from V and 3 bases from J, leaving 11 bases between. CDR1 SGHRS and CDR2 YFSETQ come from the germline V gene. The CDR3 has 15 amino acids. The CDR3 nucleotides are TGCGCCAGCAGCTTCACGACTAGTCACACCGGGGAGCTGTTTTTT. Its translation: CASSFTTSHTGELFF.

This chain connects TRBV5-8 to TRBJ2-1; D not resolved. Trimming removed 4 bases at V and 3 bases at J, with 14 bases between. Germline values: CDR1 SGHTS, CDR2 YDEGEE. This CDR3 spans 15 amino acids. The CDR3 DNA reads as TGTGCCAGCAGCCACGGCCAGGTCCGCTACAATGAGCAGTTCTTC. Translated, it gives CASSHGQVRYNEQFF.

The rearrangement uses TRBV6-7 and TRBJ2-1, with 12 bases aligning to TRBD2. TRBV6-7 is treated as an ORF (open reading frame) with a function not yet certain. J was trimmed by 2 bases and V by 0 bases; bases with no gene match: 5. There are 18 residues in the CDR3. The CDR3 reads CASSYSRLAGEPYNEQFF. As DNA, the CDR3 is TGTGCCAGCAGTTACTCCAGACTAGCGGGGGAACCCTACAATGAGCAGTTCTTC.

This clone is medium-sized (0.01 to 0.1%) by share. This chain uses TRBV29-1 with TRBJ2-7; 10 positions agree with TRBD2. V shed 7 bases, J shed 7 bases, and the junction held 10 bases outside the gene matches. This CDR3 has 13 amino acids. Germline-derived CDR1 and CDR2 are SQVTM and ANQGSEA. CDR3 nucleotide sequence: TGCAGCGCAACCCTAGCGGGAGCACGAGAGCAGTACTTC. Translated: CSATLAGAREQYF.

J is TRBJ1-1 and V is TRBV29-1; D is perhaps TRBD1 (5 bases). Germline lookup yields CDR1 SQVTM and CDR2 ANQGSEA. This CDR3 has 13 amino acids. V gave up 2 bases and J gave up 5 bases, with 12 bases separating them. CDR3 region: CSVERQRETEAFF. In DNA form, the CDR3 reads TGCAGCGTTGAACGACAGCGAGAAACTGAAGCTTTCTTT.

V is TRBV28 and J is TRBJ2-7; the D gene is possibly TRBD1 (6 bases). The CDR3 contains 15 residues. V gave up 6 bases and J gave up 0 bases, with 15 bases separating them. CDR1 and CDR2 from the germline V gene are MDHEN and SYDVKM. Here the CDR3 DNA reads TGTGCCAGCAGCCTCGGTGGGGGCACCTCCTACGAGCAGTACTTC. Translation: CASSLGGGTSYEQYF.

The chain links TRBV28 to TRBJ2-7; TRBD1 aligns across 7 bases. Germline values: CDR1 MDHEN, CDR2 SYDVKM. The CDR3 runs to 15 residues. V was pared by 6 bases and J by 1 base, with 9 bases of the junction left unmatched. CDR3 bases: TGTGCCAGCAGACCCCGCGGACAGGCTTCCTACGAGCAGTACTTC. Its protein product is CASRPRGQASYEQYF.

The CDR3 spells CATSPNYPGGYTF. The CDR3 coding sequence is TGTGCCACCAGCCCCAATTACCCGGGGGGCTACACCTTC. The chain employs TRBV15 and TRBJ1-2; D unresolved. V was pared by 5 bases and J by 8 bases, with 15 bases between. This CDR3 spans 13 amino acids. Germline CDR1 and CDR2: LNHNV and YYDKDF (reference sequence).

V is TRBV30 and J is TRBJ1-4; 9 positions match TRBD1. From germline, CDR1 is GTSNPN and CDR2 SVGIG (reference sequence). The V gene end was trimmed by 3 bases and the J gene end by 4 bases; junction bases not matched to a gene: 3. The CDR3 is 14 residues long. Here the CDR3 DNA reads TGTGCCTGGAGAAGGACAGGGGATAATGAAAAACTGTTTTTT. It translates to CAWRRTGDNEKLFF.

The chain has TRBV10-3 and TRBJ2-2; weak D call: TRBD1 (6 bases). V was clipped by 6 bases and J by 5 bases, with 16 bases between them. This CDR3 spans 15 amino acids. CDR1 ENHRY and CDR2 SYGVKD come from the germline V gene. CDR3 sequence reads: CAIRRAGVVTGELFF. As DNA, the CDR3 is TGTGCCATCAGAAGAGCAGGGGTCGTGACCGGGGAGCTGTTTTTT.

The chain has TRBV12-3 or TRBV12-4 and TRBJ1-3, with D hard to call. CDR3 length: 12 residues. Between the trimmed V and J ends, which lost 0 bases and 8 bases, there was a span of 5 bases. The CDR3 is CASSLAPDTIYF. CDR3 in DNA: TGTGCCAGCAGTTTAGCGCCGGACACCATATATTTT.